The 26 T cell receptor beta chains below come from one sample, sequenced in a study of blood T cell repertoires in COVID-19. Libraries were prepared by immunoSEQ multiplex PCR; TCRdb keeps only in-frame clonotypes and omits some of them. In the table there are about 330,000 clones, around 82% of which are singletons. The source material was peripheral blood. The origin of the receptors is a woman aged 45 to 65 with acute or convalescent COVID-19.

The V and J genes are TRBV14 and TRBJ1-1; no clear D gene. There are 13 residues in the CDR3. The ends were cut back, 0 bases at V and 10 bases at J, with 12 bases in the middle. Germline lookup yields CDR1 SGHDN and CDR2 FVKESK. Here the CDR3 reads CASSQERLAGAFF. The CDR3 DNA is TGTGCCAGCAGCCAAGAGCGGCTGGCGGGAGCTTTCTTT.

The gene calls are TRBV9 and TRBJ2-3; 8 positions match TRBD2. The V gene's germline CDR1 is SGDLS and CDR2 YYNGEE. The CDR3 is 15 residues long. The V segment lost 0 bases and the J segment 5 bases; nucleotides outside the gene matches: 5. The CDR3 DNA is TGTGCCAGCAGCGTAGCGGGGGGGGCCGGAGATACGCAGTATTTT. It codes for CASSVAGGAGDTQYF.

The chain employs TRBV11-3 and TRBJ2-3, with D possibly TRBD2 on 5 matching bases. CDR3 length: 14 amino acids. Germline V gene sequence: CDR1 SGHNT, CDR2 YENEEA. Deletions cut 3 bases from V and 2 bases from J, with 9 bases between. In DNA form, the CDR3 reads TGTGCCAGCAGCTTGGTGGGAGCCACAGATACGCAGTATTTT. It is translated as CASSLVGATDTQYF.

The chain is built from TRBV5-6 and TRBJ2-3; TRBD1 aligns across 10 bases. The CDR3 is 16 amino acids. The ends lost 4 bases at V and 4 bases at J; junction bases unmatched: 9. CDR1 is SGHDT, CDR2 YYEEEE, per germline. DNA of the CDR3: TGTGCCAGCAGCGGTGACAGGGGGCTGTTCTCAGATACGCAGTATTTT. This codes for CASSGDRGLFSDTQYF. Supplemented by reference TRBV5-6 and TRBJ2-3, the full variable domain reads DAGVTQSPTHLIKTRGQQVTLRCSPKSGHDTVSWYQQALGQGPQFIFQYYEEEERQRGNFPDRFSGHQFPNYSSELNVNALLLGDSALYLCASSGDRGLFSDTQYFGPGTRLTVL.

J is TRBJ1-2 and V is TRBV3-1 (or the pseudogene TRBV3-2), with a weak D call TRBD1 (6 bases). The CDR3 runs 14 residues. V lost 1 base and J 14 bases, leaving 20 bases between the germline ends. Germline CDR1 reads LGHDT; CDR2 reads YNNKEL (reference sequence). The DNA of the CDR3 is TGTGCCAGCAGCCAAGTCACAAGGGTGACAGGAGCGACCTTC. Protein sequence: CASSQVTRVTGATF.

V usage is TRBV2 and J usage is TRBJ1-2; D is possibly TRBD1 (6 bases). With 10 bases removed from V and 6 bases from J, the gap between germline ends came to 15 bases. This CDR3 spans 12 amino acids. Germline V gives CDR1 SNHLY, CDR2 FYNNEI. The CDR3 is CATNRDDHGYTF. The DNA of the CDR3 is TGTGCCACAAACAGGGACGACCATGGCTACACCTTC.

The gene calls are TRBV3-1 (or the pseudogene TRBV3-2) and TRBJ1-5; maybe TRBD1 (6 bases). CDR1 is LGHDT, CDR2 YNNKEL, per germline (reference sequence). The CDR3 consists of 15 residues. The germline V and J ends were trimmed by 6 bases and 2 bases, with 14 bases remaining between them. CDR3 sequence (DNA): TGTGCCAGCAGACAGGGTATCTCGGGCAATCAGCCCCAGCATTTT. Translation: CASRQGISGNQPQHF.

V is TRBV5-8 and J is TRBJ2-1, with 7 bases fitting TRBD2. The CDR3 loop spans 10 amino acids. Looked up from germline, CDR1 is SGHTS and CDR2 is YDEGEE. V was pared by 7 bases and J by 11 bases, with 3 bases of the junction left unmatched. CDR3 DNA: TGTGCCAGCCGACTAGCCCAGCAGTTCTTC. This encodes CASRLAQQFF.

This sequence joins TRBV2 and TRBJ2-1; unclear D gene. Per germline, CDR1 SNHLY and CDR2 FYNNEI. This CDR3 has 14 amino acids. Trimming cost V 2 bases and J 5 bases, with 10 bases left between them. The CDR3 protein is CASSELVSNNEQFF. The CDR3 nucleotides read TGTGCCAGCAGTGAACTAGTGTCCAACAATGAGCAGTTCTTC.

This clone has a handful of counts. This chain uses TRBV2 with TRBJ2-4; D is unresolved. V was clipped by 4 bases and J by 3 bases, with 10 bases between them. Germline V lookup: CDR1 SNHLY, CDR2 FYNNEI. This CDR3 has 14 amino acids. The CDR3 sequence is CASSGISGKNIQYF. The CDR3 DNA reads as TGTGCCAGCAGTGGAATTTCGGGCAAAAACATTCAGTACTTC. The full variable domain, rest sourced from reference TRBV2 and TRBJ2-4, is EPEVTQTPSHQVTQMGQEVILRCVPISNHLYFYWYRQILGQKVEFLVSFYNNEISEKSEIFDDQFSVERPDGSNFTLKIRSTKLEDSAMYFCASSGISGKNIQYFGAGTRLSVL.

The chain employs TRBV11-2 and TRBJ2-7, with a possible D match to TRBD1 (5 bases). The V end was cut by 3 bases, the J end by 7 bases, with 16 bases between. Germline V gene data show CDR1 as SGHAT and CDR2 as FQNNGV. CDR3 size: 14 residues. DNA for the CDR3: TGTGCCAGCAGCTTGCGTCAGGGTACAGGTGAGCAGTACGTC. Residues: CASSLRQGTGEQYV.

The genes are TRBV5-5 and TRBJ2-3; 9 bases are shared with TRBD2. Germline V gives CDR1 SGHKS, CDR2 YYEKEE (reference sequence). V dropped 1 base and J dropped 2; count of bases not matched to a gene: 2. The CDR3 extends over 15 amino acids. The CDR3 reads CASSLLAGTTDTQYF. Written as DNA, the CDR3 is TGTGCCAGCAGCTTGCTAGCGGGGACCACAGATACGCAGTATTTT.

The rearrangement joins TRBV21-1 to TRBJ2-7; the listed D gene, TRBD2, was not tested against the DNA. TRBV21-1 is reported as a pseudogene. There are 17 residues in the CDR3. The CDR3 DNA reads TGTGCCTCCCCCGGACTAGTTCCAGTCCACAGCTCCTACGAGCAGTACTTC. This encodes CASPGLVPVHSSYEQYF.

V usage is TRBV5-1 and J usage is TRBJ1-4; the match to TRBD1 covers 12 bases. Germline V gene lookup returns CDR1 SGHRS and CDR2 YFSETQ. The CDR3 has 14 residues. The ends lost 8 bases at V and 11 bases at J; junction bases unmatched: 10. The CDR3 region has the DNA TGCGCCAGTGCTTTGGGACAGGGGGCGGATAAACTGTTTTTT. Protein: CASALGQGADKLFF.

This chain connects TRBV9 to TRBJ2-7; the match to TRBD1 covers 7 bases. This CDR3 region has 14 residues. The J segment lost 0 bases and the V segment lost 1 base, leaving 1 base of the junction unmatched. Germline values: CDR1 SGDLS, CDR2 YYNGEE. The CDR3 nucleotides read TGTGCCAGCAGCGTAAGGGACAGCTCCTACGAGCAGTACTTC. This translates into CASSVRDSSYEQYF.

This chain links TRBV5-1 with TRBJ1-2; 8 positions match TRBD1. This CDR3 comprises 15 residues. Per the germline V gene, CDR1 is SGHRS and CDR2 is YFSETQ. With V trimmed by 4 bases and J by 2 bases, 7 bases remained unmatched. CDR3 region: CASSPPGQENYGYTF. In DNA, the CDR3 is TGCGCCAGCAGCCCCCCGGGACAGGAGAACTATGGCTACACCTTC.

J is TRBJ2-1 and V is TRBV6-1; D is ambiguous. CDR3 length equals 13 residues. The V and J ends lost 8 bases and 0 bases respectively, with 8 bases between them. Germline V gene data show CDR1 as MNHNS and CDR2 as SASEGT. In DNA form, the CDR3 reads TGTGCCAGCGAAACGGGCTCCTACAATGAGCAGTTCTTC. Translation: CASETGSYNEQFF.

This chain uses TRBV7-2 with TRBJ2-1; 11 bases align to TRBD2. Germline V gene sequence: CDR1 SGHTA, CDR2 FQGNSA. CDR3 length: 18 amino acids. The V segment lost 5 bases and the J segment 7 bases; nucleotides outside the gene matches: 16. The CDR3 protein is CASSPRLGLAEAGNEQFF. Here the CDR3 DNA reads TGTGCCAGCAGCCCCCGCTTGGGACTAGCGGAGGCGGGAAATGAGCAGTTCTTC.

The chain carries TRBV12-3 or TRBV12-4 and TRBJ1-1, with D perhaps TRBD1 (5 bases). Trimming stripped 2 bases from V and 6 bases from J, with 10 bases between. The CDR3 is 13 residues long. The CDR3 bases are TGTGCCAGCAGTTTACGGGGGAGATCTGAAGCTTTCTTT. Protein: CASSLRGRSEAFF.

This sequence joins TRBV15 and TRBJ2-1; TRBD2 might be the D (5 bases). The CDR3 runs to 15 residues. Trimming took off 0 bases at V and 6 bases at J, with 12 bases between the two ends. Germline V CDR1 and CDR2: LNHNV, YYDKDF (reference sequence). The CDR3 reads CATSRDPIEGNEQFF. In DNA form, the CDR3 reads TGTGCCACCAGCAGAGACCCTATAGAGGGCAATGAGCAGTTCTTC.

The CDR3 sequence: CASSTPGLARNEQFF. CDR3 nucleotide sequence: TGTGCCAGCAGTACTCCGGGACTAGCAAGGAATGAGCAGTTCTTC. The rearrangement links TRBV6-5 to TRBJ2-1, with 9 bases fitting TRBD2. CDR3 length: 15 residues. J lost 7 bases, V lost 5 bases, and 9 bases had no gene match. Germline values: CDR1 MNHEY, CDR2 SVGAGI.

The gene calls are TRBV29-1 and TRBJ2-2; 7 bases agree with TRBD1. V was pared by 5 bases and J by 3 bases, with 6 bases of the junction left unmatched. The CDR3 contains 14 residues. The V gene's germline CDR1 is SQVTM and CDR2 ANQGSEA. Here the CDR3 reads CSVRYGQDTGELFF. The CDR3 DNA sequence: TGCAGCGTTAGATACGGACAGGACACCGGGGAGCTGTTTTTT.

This clone has a single count. The J gene is TRBJ1-2, the V gene TRBV27; TRBD1 aligns across 7 bases. The CDR3 runs to 14 residues. V lost 3 bases and J lost 7; bases outside the gene matches: 8. Germline V gives CDR1 MNHEY, CDR2 SMNVEV (reference sequence). CDR3 coding DNA: TGTGCCAGCAGTTTGACCTCAGGGGGATCTGGCTACACCTTC. This codes for CASSLTSGGSGYTF.

This clone was recorded a few times. The J gene is TRBJ2-2, the V gene TRBV9; 7 positions match TRBD1. The J segment lost 2 bases and the V segment lost 2 bases, leaving 6 bases of the junction unmatched. The germline V gene has CDR1 SGDLS and CDR2 YYNGEE. The CDR3 is 16 amino acids. Written as DNA, the CDR3 is TGTGCCAGCAGCGTTCGACAGGGATTCAACACCGGGGAGCTGTTTTTT. Encoded protein: CASSVRQGFNTGELFF.

The genes are TRBV6-5 and TRBJ2-3, with a tentative D call TRBD2 (7 bases). Trimming stripped 8 bases from V and 3 bases from J, with 12 bases between. The germline gives CDR1 MNHEY, CDR2 SVGAGI. This CDR3 is built from 13 residues. CDR3 in DNA: TGTGCCAGCGAGGGGGGGGCAACAGATACGCAGTATTTT. Amino acid sequence: CASEGGATDTQYF.

The chain uses TRBV29-1 and TRBJ2-7; 7 nucleotides match TRBD1. Germline assignment: CDR1 SQVTM and CDR2 ANQGSEA. The J segment lost 2 bases and the V segment lost 3 bases, leaving 4 bases of the junction unmatched. The CDR3 totals 13 residues. CDR3: CSVDRGNAYEQYF. CDR3 nucleotide sequence: TGCAGCGTTGACAGGGGGAATGCCTACGAGCAGTACTTC.